The 2 T cell receptor beta chains below were found in one sample sequenced in a study of shared clonotypes between healthy human individuals. Positive CCR7 selection of CD45RO-negative cells yielded the naive CD8 cells, and terminally differentiated effector memory CD45RA+ cells were excluded. Some clones are missing from TCRdb's copy, which holds only in-frame ones; the method was immunoSEQ multiplex PCR. Here the sample spans about 2.2 million clones, over 85% being singletons. The sequenced material came from naive CD8+ T cells from PBMCs. The receptor set was obtained from a man younger than 30 in good health. Some clones in this sample may be carry-over from other donors' samples.

The table lists this clone with a count of one. The sample holds other DNA sequences that translate to the same CDR3. The genes are TRBV6-5 and TRBJ1-5; D might be TRBD1 (5 bases). Trimming took off 0 bases at V and 1 base at J, with 7 bases between the two ends. Germline CDR1 is MNHEY and CDR2 is SVGAGI. The CDR3 is 15 residues long. CDR3 coding DNA: TGTGCCAGCAGTTACTCGGGGGAAAGCAATCAGCCCCAGCATTTT. This sequence encodes CASSYSGESNQPQHF.

The J gene is TRBJ1-3, the V gene TRBV29-1; D is undetermined. V was cut by 0 bases and J by 0 bases, with 12 bases left in between. The CDR3 is 16 residues long. Germline V gene lookup returns CDR1 SQVTM and CDR2 ANQGSEA. The CDR3 region is CSVEEWRKYSGNTIYF. The CDR3 nucleotides read TGCAGCGTTGAAGAATGGCGGAAGTACTCTGGAAACACCATATATTTT.